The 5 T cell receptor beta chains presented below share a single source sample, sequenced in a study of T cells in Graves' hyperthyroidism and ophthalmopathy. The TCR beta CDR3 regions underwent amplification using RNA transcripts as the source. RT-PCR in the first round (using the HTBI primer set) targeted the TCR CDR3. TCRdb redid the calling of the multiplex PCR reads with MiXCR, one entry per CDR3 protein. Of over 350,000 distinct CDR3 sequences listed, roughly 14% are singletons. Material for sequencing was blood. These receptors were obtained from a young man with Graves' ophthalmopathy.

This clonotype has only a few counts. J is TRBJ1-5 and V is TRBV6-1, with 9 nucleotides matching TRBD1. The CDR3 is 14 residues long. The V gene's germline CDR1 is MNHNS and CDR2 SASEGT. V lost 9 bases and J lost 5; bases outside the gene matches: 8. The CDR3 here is CASSHRGLHQPQHF. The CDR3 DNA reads TGTGCCAGTTCCCACAGGGGGCTACATCAGCCCCAGCATTTT.

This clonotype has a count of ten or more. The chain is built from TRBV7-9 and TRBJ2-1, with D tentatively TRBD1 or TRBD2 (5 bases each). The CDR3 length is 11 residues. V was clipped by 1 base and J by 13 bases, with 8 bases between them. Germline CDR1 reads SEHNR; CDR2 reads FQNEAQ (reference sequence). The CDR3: CASSLEGRQFF. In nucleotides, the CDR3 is TGTGCCAGCAGCTTAGAGGGGAGACAGTTCTTC.

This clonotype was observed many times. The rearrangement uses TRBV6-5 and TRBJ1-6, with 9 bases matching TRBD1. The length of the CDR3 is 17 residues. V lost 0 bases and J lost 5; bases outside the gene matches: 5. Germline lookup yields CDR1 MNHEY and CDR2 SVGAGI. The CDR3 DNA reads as TGTGCCAGCAGTTACTCGGGGGGACAGGGCCATAATTCACCCCTCCACTTT. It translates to CASSYSGGQGHNSPLHF.

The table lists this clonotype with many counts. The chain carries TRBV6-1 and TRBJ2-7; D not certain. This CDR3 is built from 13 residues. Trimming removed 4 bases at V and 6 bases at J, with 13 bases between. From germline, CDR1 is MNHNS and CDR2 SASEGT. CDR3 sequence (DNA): TGTGCCAGCAGTGCGCAATCGGAGTCCGAGCAGTACTTC. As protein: CASSAQSESEQYF.

CDR3 protein: CSVEGILTGNEQFF. For the CDR3, the DNA is TGCAGCGTTGAGGGGATCCTAACGGGGAATGAGCAGTTCTTC. The chain uses TRBV29-1 and TRBJ2-1; tentatively, D is TRBD2 (5 bases). Per germline, CDR1 SQVTM and CDR2 ANQGSEA. The CDR3 extends over 14 amino acids. Trimming pared 3 bases from V and 7 bases from J, leaving 16 bases between.